This T cell receptor beta chain emerged from a study of T cell changes during pregnancy in multiple sclerosis. V was clipped by 4 bases and J by 8 bases, with 18 bases between them. This CDR3 has 15 amino acids. Germline V lookup: CDR1 SGHRS, CDR2 YFSETQ. TCRdb keeps only in-frame clones here, not all; method: immunoSEQ multiplex PCR. Of more than 90,000 clones listed, more than 90% are singletons. The source was peripheral blood, collected in the second trimester of pregnancy. The chain combines TRBV5-1 with TRBJ1-4; D is uncertain. This sequence originates from a female donor with multiple sclerosis, enrolled in a pregnancy study. CDR3 region: CASSPSSVEGEKLFF. Here the CDR3 DNA reads TGCGCCAGCAGCCCGTCATCGGTGGAGGGAGAAAAACTGTTTTTT.